This TCR beta chain was identified during a study of regulatory T cells in long-lasting Graves disease. The sample's time point: newly diagnosed GD, antithyroid drugs for less than 3 months. The TCR library was made from RNA extracted from PBMCs. With 4 bases removed from V and 2 bases from J, the gap between germline ends came to 11 bases. Germline V gene sequence: CDR1 LNHNV, CDR2 YYDKDF (reference sequence). The CDR3 has 15 amino acids. Whole-study results and caveats: It was in persistent disease that TRBV28, TRBJ1-2 and TRBJ2-5 were favored.

Details on this clonotype: Its antigen is undetermined. A much larger clone sits a single nucleotide away, making a read error possible.

Arm-PCR of CDR3 regions and iRepertoire HTBI primers were used to build TCR beta libraries. TCRdb re-analysed the multiplex PCR reads in MiXCR, keeping a single row per CDR3 protein. The sample lists about 540,000 distinct CDR3 sequences, approximately 13% occurring once. The same specimen was also included in a second study, on T cells in Graves' hyperthyroidism and ophthalmopathy. This second study notes: The majority of expanded thyroid clonotypes above 0.001 also appeared in blood.

This TCR derives from a young man with Graves disease. The source material was peripheral blood mononuclear cells (PBMCs), sampled at new diagnosis, from a patient treated with antithyroid drugs. V usage is TRBV15 and J usage is TRBJ2-2; D is perhaps TRBD2 (6 bases). CDR3 sequence: CATSTRGENTGELFF. CDR3 in DNA: TGTGCCACCAGCACCCGCGGGGAAAACACCGGGGAGCTGTTTTTT.